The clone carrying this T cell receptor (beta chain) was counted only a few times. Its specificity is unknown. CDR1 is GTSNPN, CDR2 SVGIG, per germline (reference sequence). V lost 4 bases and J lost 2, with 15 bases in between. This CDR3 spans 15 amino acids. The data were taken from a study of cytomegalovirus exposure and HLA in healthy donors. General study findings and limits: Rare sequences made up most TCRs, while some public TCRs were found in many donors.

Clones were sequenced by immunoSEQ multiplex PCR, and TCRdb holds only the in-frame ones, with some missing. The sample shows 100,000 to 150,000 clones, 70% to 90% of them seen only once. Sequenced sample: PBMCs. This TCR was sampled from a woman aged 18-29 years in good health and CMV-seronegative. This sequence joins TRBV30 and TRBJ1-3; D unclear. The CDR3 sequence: CAWTSELSTGNTIYF. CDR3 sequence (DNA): TGTGCCTGGACCTCCGAGCTGAGTACTGGAAACACCATATATTTT.